A single sample gave rise to the 17 T cell receptor beta chains below, sequenced in a study of blood T cell repertoires in COVID-19. Measured with immunoSEQ multiplex PCR; TCRdb has only the in-frame clones, and not every one. Seen here are roughly 230,000 clones, approximately 83% observed once, and the top ten hold 7.4%. The sample comprised peripheral blood. These receptors all stem from a woman aged 50 to 60 with acute or convalescent COVID-19.

This clone was observed a few times. The chain links TRBV7-2 to TRBJ1-2; TRBD1 might be the D (6 bases). V was shortened by 5 bases and J by 7 bases, with 11 bases between the two germline ends. Germline-derived CDR1 and CDR2 are SGHTA and FQGNSA. The CDR3 has 12 amino acids. The CDR3 DNA reads as TGTGCCAGCAGCGCGGCAGGGGCTGGCTACACCTTC. As protein: CASSAAGAGYTF.

The chain has TRBV6-1 and TRBJ2-5; weak D call: TRBD2 (6 bases). The germline V gene has CDR1 MNHNS and CDR2 SASEGT. This CDR3 contains 17 residues. V was cut by 2 bases and J by 1 base, with 17 bases left in between. The CDR3 here is CASSELGLALPQETQYF. In DNA, the CDR3 is TGTGCCAGCAGTGAACTCGGTCTAGCGCTACCCCAAGAGACCCAGTACTTC.

This sequence joins TRBV15 and TRBJ1-3, with TRBD1 matching over 7 bases. After removal of 6 bases from V and 0 bases from J, the junction contained 11 bases not matched to a gene. Germline V gives CDR1 LNHNV, CDR2 YYDKDF (reference sequence). CDR3 size: 17 residues. The DNA for the CDR3 is TGTGCCACCAGATTTGACCCGGGACAGAACTCTGGAAACACCATATATTTT. This sequence encodes CATRFDPGQNSGNTIYF.

This clone occurred a few times. This sequence joins TRBV3-1 (or the pseudogene TRBV3-2) and TRBJ1-5; TRBD1 might be the D (5 bases). With 8 bases removed from V and 5 bases from J, the gap between germline ends came to 10 bases. Germline-derived CDR1 and CDR2 are LGHDT and YNNKEL (reference sequence). There are 12 residues in the CDR3. The CDR3 region has the DNA TGTGCCAGCCTCGTGACAGATCAGCCCCAGCATTTT. It yields the protein CASLVTDQPQHF.

V usage is TRBV12-3 or TRBV12-4 and J usage is TRBJ1-2; no clear D gene. The CDR3 is made up of 13 amino acids. V was trimmed by 5 bases and J by 7 bases, leaving 14 bases between them. The CDR3 DNA reads TGTGCCAGCAGTCCTAAATCTGTATCTGGCTACACCTTC. Protein: CASSPKSVSGYTF.

This sequence joins TRBV9 and TRBJ1-5; TRBD1 matches 9 bases. The CDR3 sequence is 16 residues long. J lost 2 bases, V lost 3 bases, and 6 bases had no gene match. Germline V gene data show CDR1 as SGDLS and CDR2 as YYNGEE. This chain's CDR3 is CASSGGTGNGNQPQHF. Here the CDR3 DNA reads TGTGCCAGCAGCGGTGGGACAGGGAACGGCAATCAGCCCCAGCATTTT.

This clone was counted a single time. The chain has TRBV2 and TRBJ2-1, with 12 positions matching TRBD2. Germline-derived CDR1 and CDR2 are SNHLY and FYNNEI. The V gene end was trimmed by 5 bases and the J gene end by 3 bases; junction bases not matched to a gene: 2. CDR3 length equals 15 residues. CDR3 loop: CASSSSGGGYNEQFF. DNA for the CDR3: TGTGCCAGCAGTTCTAGCGGGGGGGGCTACAATGAGCAGTTCTTC.

V gene TRBV5-4 combines with J gene TRBJ2-2; the D gene is possibly TRBD1 (6 bases). The CDR3 sequence is 15 residues long. V gave up 4 bases and J gave up 0 bases, with 10 bases separating them. Germline CDR1 SGHNT, CDR2 YYREEE (reference sequence). The CDR3 loop is CASSGTIANTGELFF. The CDR3 bases are TGTGCCAGCAGCGGGACAATCGCGAACACCGGGGAGCTGTTTTTT.

This chain links TRBV30 with TRBJ2-2; D ambiguous. Deletions cut 5 bases from V and 0 bases from J, with 10 bases between. The CDR3 is made up of 14 amino acids. CDR1 is GTSNPN, CDR2 SVGIG, per germline (reference sequence). CDR3 sequence (DNA): TGTGCCTGGGGAGCAAACACGAACACCGGGGAGCTGTTTTTT. Its translation: CAWGANTNTGELFF.

This chain joins TRBV7-9 and TRBJ1-1, with D tentatively TRBD1 (6 bases). The CDR3 is 13 amino acids. V dropped 2 bases and J dropped 8 bases, with 12 bases sitting between them. Germline loops: CDR1 SEHNR, CDR2 FQNEAQ (reference sequence). CDR3 loop: CASSLFPTGEAFF. The DNA for the CDR3 is TGTGCCAGCAGCTTATTCCCAACAGGGGAAGCTTTCTTT.

The chain joins TRBV6-5 to TRBJ2-3; maybe TRBD1 (6 bases). Trimming removed 0 bases at V and 5 bases at J, with 15 bases between. Germline values: CDR1 MNHEY, CDR2 SVGAGI. There are 16 residues in the CDR3. This CDR3 reads CASSYSWSLGGDTQYF. The CDR3 region has the DNA TGTGCCAGCAGTTACTCGTGGAGCCTAGGGGGAGATACGCAGTATTTT.

J is TRBJ1-6 and V is TRBV7-6; D perhaps matches TRBD1 (6 bases). The ends were cut back, 2 bases at V and 10 bases at J, with 15 bases in the middle. Germline V gene lookup returns CDR1 SGHVS and CDR2 FNYEAQ. The CDR3 covers 15 residues. The CDR3 DNA sequence: TGTGCCAGCAGCTTATACTCACAGGGTGGATCACCCCTCCACTTT. It specifies CASSLYSQGGSPLHF.

There are a few counts of this clone. The chain links TRBV3-1 (or the pseudogene TRBV3-2) to TRBJ2-7, with 8 bases fitting TRBD2. Germline CDR1 LGHDT, CDR2 YNNKEL (reference sequence). The V and J ends lost 0 bases and 4 bases, in that order; junction bases with no gene match: 11. The CDR3 covers 17 residues. This CDR3 is CASSQDSASGHSYEQYF. CDR3 DNA: TGTGCCAGCAGCCAAGATTCGGCTAGCGGGCATTCTTACGAGCAGTACTTC.

The chain combines TRBV28 with TRBJ2-7; no clear D. CDR1 is MDHEN, CDR2 SYDVKM, per germline. The CDR3 has 11 amino acids. V shed 5 bases and J shed 2 bases, with 4 bases lying between them. CDR3 in amino acids: CASSQTYEQYF. In DNA form, the CDR3 reads TGTGCCAGCAGTCAGACCTACGAGCAGTACTTC.

The chain links TRBV6-6 to TRBJ2-3; D remains ambiguous. The V end lost 0 bases, the J end lost 2 bases, and 9 bases lay between the germline ends. The CDR3 covers 15 residues. Germline-derived CDR1 and CDR2 are MNHNY and SVGAGI (reference sequence). CDR3 sequence reads: CASSYSTDSTDTQYF. The CDR3, as DNA: TGTGCCAGCAGTTACTCGACTGATTCCACAGATACGCAGTATTTT.

V gene TRBV12-3 or TRBV12-4 combines with J gene TRBJ1-2; 8 positions agree with TRBD1. The V gene end was trimmed by 8 bases and the J gene end by 6 bases; junction bases not matched to a gene: 8. This CDR3 is 13 amino acids long. The CDR3 protein is CASGNEDRDGYTF. CDR3 nucleotides: TGTGCCAGCGGGAACGAGGACAGGGATGGCTACACCTTC.

The count of this clone is one. V and J are TRBV30 and TRBJ1-6; D uncertain. The CDR3 consists of 14 residues. Germline assignment: CDR1 GTSNPN and CDR2 SVGIG (reference sequence). V was cut by 5 bases and J by 9 bases, with 17 bases left in between. CDR3 nucleotide sequence: TGTGCCTGGGGCGGGCCCGACTGGGGTTCACCCCTCCACTTT. It yields the protein CAWGGPDWGSPLHF. Based on the CDR3 plus reference TRBV30 and TRBJ1-6, the full variable domain is SQTIHQWPATLVQPVGSPLSLECTVEGTSNPNLYWYRQAAGRGLQLLFYSVGIGQISSEVPQNLSASRPQDRQFILSSKKLLLSDSGFYLCAWGGPDWGSPLHFGNGTRLTVT.